The sequence of this T cell receptor (beta chain) was determined in a study of immune characterization of retroperitoneal liposarcoma. This clonotype was seen more than once but under ten times. One entry per CDR3 protein results from TCRdb running MiXCR on the PCR reads. In the table there are around 13,000 distinct CDR3 sequences, 45% to 50% of which are singletons. The V gene lost 5 bases and the J gene lost 2 bases, with 17 bases spanning the gap. The CDR3 loop spans 16 amino acids. CDR1 and CDR2 from the germline V gene are SGHNT and YENEEA. The chain is built from TRBV11-3 and TRBJ2-3, with D maybe TRBD2 (6 bases). This receptor was obtained from a female donor with retroperitoneal liposarcoma. The source material was tumor tissue. The CDR3 region has the DNA TGTGCCAGCAGCCTATTAGGCGGGGTGAACACAGATACGCAGTATTTT. Translating gives CASSLLGGVNTDTQYF.